These 18 T cell receptor beta chains were all obtained from the same sample, sequenced in a study of early T cells in non-severe SARS-CoV-2 infection. TCRdb redid the calling of the 5' RACE reads with MiXCR, one entry per CDR3 protein. The table shows roughly 81,000 distinct CDR3 sequences, with roughly 5.7% occurring only once. Sequencing used whole blood. The receptor source for this set is an adult who was a healthcare worker with PCR-confirmed SARS-CoV-2 infection or an uninfected control (not recorded which).

Many counts were recorded for this clonotype. This chain joins TRBV7-2 and TRBJ2-7, with 9 bases identical to TRBD2. From germline, CDR1 is SGHTA and CDR2 FQGNSA. Trimming removed 4 bases from V and 4 bases from J; junction bases left unmatched: 8. This CDR3 contains 15 residues. The CDR3 DNA is TGTGCCAGCAGCTATCCGGGACTAGCAGCTTACGAGCAGTACTTC. Encoded protein: CASSYPGLAAYEQYF.

At least ten counts were recorded for this clonotype. The CDR3 protein is CASSQPTSGKYNEQFF. Written as DNA, the CDR3 is TGTGCCAGCAGCCAACCGACTAGCGGCAAATACAATGAGCAGTTCTTC. The rearrangement uses TRBV6-5 and TRBJ2-1; 9 bases align to TRBD2. From germline, CDR1 is MNHEY and CDR2 SVGAGI. This CDR3 is built from 16 residues. V lost 6 bases and J lost 4; bases outside the gene matches: 10.

This clonotype was picked up a small number of times. V usage is TRBV7-6 and J usage is TRBJ1-2, with TRBD1 matching over 7 bases. The ends lost 1 base at V and 6 bases at J; junction bases unmatched: 2. CDR1 and CDR2 (germline): SGHVS, FNYEAQ. This CDR3 contains 13 residues. The CDR3 reads CASSLGQGNGYTF. The DNA for the CDR3 is TGTGCCAGCAGCTTAGGACAGGGAAATGGCTACACCTTC.

The J gene is TRBJ2-4, the V gene TRBV5-1; 11 nucleotides match TRBD2. This CDR3 has 19 amino acids. After removal of 3 bases from V and 0 bases from J, the junction contained 11 bases not matched to a gene. The germline CDR1 and CDR2 sequences are SGHRS and YFSETQ. The CDR3 DNA is TGCGCCAGCAGCTCCTTGACTAGCGGGGCCACCCTAGCCAAAAACATTCAGTACTTC. This translates into CASSSLTSGATLAKNIQYF. Using reference TRBV5-1 and TRBJ2-4 for the parts outside the CDR3, the full variable domain is KAGVTQTPRYLIKTRGQQVTLSCSPISGHRSVSWYQQTPGQGLQFLFEYFSETQRNKGNFPGRFSGRQFSNSRSEMNVSTLELGDSALYLCASSSLTSGATLAKNIQYFGAGTRLSVL.

The V call is TRBV6-2 or TRBV6-3, the J call TRBJ1-2; D gene ambiguous. The V end lost 5 bases, the J end lost 7 bases, and 11 bases lay between the germline ends. The CDR3 spans 12 residues. Germline V lookup: CDR1 MNHEY, CDR2 SVGEGT. The DNA for the CDR3 is TGTGCCAGCAGTAAAGCCCTGCTTGGCTACACCTTC. This translates into CASSKALLGYTF.

This clonotype was seen repeatedly, ten times or more. This chain connects TRBV6-2 or TRBV6-3 to TRBJ2-1; 13 positions agree with TRBD2. V lost 6 bases and J lost 11; bases outside the gene matches: 10. The CDR3 runs to 15 residues. CDR1 and CDR2 from the germline V gene are MNHEY and SVGEGT. The CDR3 loop is CASSPTSGRAVKQFF. CDR3 bases: TGTGCCAGCAGCCCAACTAGCGGGAGGGCCGTCAAGCAGTTCTTC.

The chain uses TRBV11-2 and TRBJ2-7; D call uncertain. V gave up 3 bases and J gave up 7 bases, with 4 bases separating them. CDR3 length: 10 amino acids. Germline CDR1 is SGHAT and CDR2 is FQNNGV. The CDR3 DNA is TGTGCCAGCAGCTTGGGAGAGCAGTACTTC. Translating it yields CASSLGEQYF.

This clonotype was detected ten times or more. The chain is built from TRBV5-1 and TRBJ2-1; D might be TRBD1 (6 bases). Trimming took off 4 bases at V and 8 bases at J, with 16 bases between the two ends. CDR3 length: 14 amino acids. The germline gives CDR1 SGHRS, CDR2 YFSETQ. CDR3 DNA sequence: TGCGCCAGCAGCCTAAGGACAGTTGCAGATGAGCAGTTCTTC. Protein product: CASSLRTVADEQFF.

This clonotype appeared a few times. This chain uses TRBV20-1 with TRBJ2-7; D may be TRBD1 (7 bases). The CDR3 has 14 residues. Germline CDR1 and CDR2: DFQATT and SNEGSKA (reference sequence). The V end lost 6 bases, the J end lost 0 bases, and 15 bases lay between the germline ends. The chain's CDR3 is CSAVRGVASYEQYF. CDR3 DNA: TGCAGTGCGGTCAGGGGGGTAGCCTCCTACGAGCAGTACTTC.

This clonotype showed up many times. The chain has TRBV20-1 and TRBJ1-1; 9 positions agree with TRBD1. V lost 3 bases to trimming and J lost 7 bases; unmatched junction nucleotides: 6. The CDR3 runs to 13 residues. The germline gives CDR1 DFQATT, CDR2 SNEGSKA (reference sequence). CDR3 nucleotides: TGCAGTGCTAGTAGGACAGGGGAGGATGAAGCTTTCTTT. Its protein product is CSASRTGEDEAFF.

This clonotype was recorded at least ten times. The V gene is TRBV12-3 or TRBV12-4, the J gene TRBJ1-1; tentative D call: TRBD1 (6 bases). Trimming shortened V by 5 bases and J by 1 base, and 14 bases separated the two germline ends. The CDR3 is 15 amino acids. For the CDR3, the DNA is TGTGCCAGCAGTCCACCTGGGGGGGCGAACACTGAAGCTTTCTTT. Residues: CASSPPGGANTEAFF.

This clonotype was detected many times. This chain connects TRBV9 to TRBJ2-3, with D hard to call. Germline loops: CDR1 SGDLS, CDR2 YYNGEE. This CDR3 contains 16 residues. The V gene lost 0 bases and the J gene lost 3 bases, with 14 bases spanning the gap. The CDR3 sequence: CASSVDAPGVTDTQYF. CDR3 in DNA: TGTGCCAGCAGCGTAGATGCGCCCGGCGTTACAGATACGCAGTATTTT.

This clonotype was counted a few times. The chain links TRBV5-1 to TRBJ2-3; 11 bases map to TRBD2. The CDR3 length is 16 residues. The V gene end was trimmed by 0 bases and the J gene end by 2 bases; junction bases not matched to a gene: 2. Germline V gene data show CDR1 as SGHRS and CDR2 as YFSETQ. CDR3 in DNA: TGCGCCAGCAGCTTGGGACTAGCGGGGAACACAGATACGCAGTATTTT. This translates into CASSLGLAGNTDTQYF. The whole variable domain, filled in from reference TRBV5-1 and TRBJ2-3, reads KAGVTQTPRYLIKTRGQQVTLSCSPISGHRSVSWYQQTPGQGLQFLFEYFSETQRNKGNFPGRFSGRQFSNSRSEMNVSTLELGDSALYLCASSLGLAGNTDTQYFGPGTRLTVL.

V usage is TRBV10-3 and J usage is TRBJ1-2; no clear D. The CDR3 contains 12 residues. V lost 6 bases, J lost 6 bases, and 11 bases lay in between. CDR1 ENHRY and CDR2 SYGVKD come from the germline V gene. CDR3 in amino acids: CAISLDGDGYTF. The CDR3, as DNA: TGTGCCATCAGCCTCGATGGGGATGGCTACACCTTC.

This clonotype was detected only a few times. The V call is TRBV19, the J call TRBJ2-6, with 9 nucleotides matching TRBD2. Germline CDR1 and CDR2: LNHDA and SQIVND (reference sequence). The CDR3 covers 16 residues. V dropped 5 bases and J dropped 4; count of bases not matched to a gene: 6. The CDR3 DNA sequence: TGTGCCAGTAGTCCCGGGACTAGCCCCGGGGCCAACGTCCTGACTTTC. It translates to CASSPGTSPGANVLTF.

V gene TRBV5-4 combines with J gene TRBJ2-7; 7 nucleotides line up with TRBD2. V dropped 0 bases and J dropped 3; count of bases not matched to a gene: 6. CDR1 and CDR2 (germline): SGHNT, YYREEE (reference sequence). The CDR3 is made up of 15 amino acids. For the CDR3, the DNA is TGTGCCAGCAGCTTGGGGTATGGCGGGAGCTACGAGCAGTACTTC. Its translation is CASSLGYGGSYEQYF.

The chain has TRBV5-1 and TRBJ2-7; D remains ambiguous. Germline CDR1 reads SGHRS; CDR2 reads YFSETQ. The CDR3 totals 15 residues. Trimming removed 1 base from V and 2 bases from J, with 13 bases in between. The CDR3 spells CASSLRGTATYEQYF. In nucleotides, the CDR3 is TGCGCCAGCAGCTTGCGCGGCACAGCTACCTACGAGCAGTACTTC.

The chain joins TRBV6-5 to TRBJ2-3; 7 bases align to TRBD2. This CDR3 is 14 amino acids long. Looked up from germline, CDR1 is MNHEY and CDR2 is SVGAGI. J was trimmed by 5 bases and V by 2 bases; bases with no gene match: 4. The DNA of the CDR3 is TGTGCCAGCAGTTACCGGACTAGTGTAGATACGCAGTATTTT. Translation: CASSYRTSVDTQYF.